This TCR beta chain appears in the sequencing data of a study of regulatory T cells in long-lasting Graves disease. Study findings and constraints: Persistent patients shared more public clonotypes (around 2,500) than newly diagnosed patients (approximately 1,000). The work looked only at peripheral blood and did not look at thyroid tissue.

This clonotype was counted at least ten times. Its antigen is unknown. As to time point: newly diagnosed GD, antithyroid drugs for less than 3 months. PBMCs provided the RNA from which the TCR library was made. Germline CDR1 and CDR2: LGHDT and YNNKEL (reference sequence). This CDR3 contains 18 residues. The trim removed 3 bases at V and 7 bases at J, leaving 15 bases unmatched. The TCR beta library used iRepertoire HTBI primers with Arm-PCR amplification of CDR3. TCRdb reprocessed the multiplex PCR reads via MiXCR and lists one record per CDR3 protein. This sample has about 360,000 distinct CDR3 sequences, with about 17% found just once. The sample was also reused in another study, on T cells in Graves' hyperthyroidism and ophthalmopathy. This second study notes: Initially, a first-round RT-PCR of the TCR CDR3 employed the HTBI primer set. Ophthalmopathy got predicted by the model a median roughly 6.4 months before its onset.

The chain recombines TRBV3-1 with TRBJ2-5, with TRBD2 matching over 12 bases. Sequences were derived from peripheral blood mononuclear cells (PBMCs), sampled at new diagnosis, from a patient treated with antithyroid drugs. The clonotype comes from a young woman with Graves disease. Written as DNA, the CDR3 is TGTGCCAGCAGCCACAGTGGGAGTAGACTAGCGGGAGCAGGGACCCAGTACTTC. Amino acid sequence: CASSHSGSRLAGAGTQYF.